This passage covers 28 T cell receptor beta chains from one sample sequenced in a study of T-cell memory formation after mild COVID-19 (dated by TCRdb to about 2021). Library construction relied on 5' RACE. Instrument on record: Illumina NovaSeq 6000. In TCRdb, the public reads were trimmed at Q25 with fastp and aligned with MiXCR, with productive beta chains retained. Identical CDR3 proteins give one entry, which carries the most common genes and DNA. The sample table holds approximately 400,000 distinct CDR3 sequences, of which 20% to 25% were seen once. Around 9% of the sample is in the top ten clones. Source material: PBMCs or a T cell subset sorted from them (not recorded which). The source of these receptors is an adult woman who had mild COVID-19 (a few samples of this study predate the infection). The sample titles of this study are shuffled in the database, so cell type and time point are left out; the donor was told from shared clones.

This clonotype was detected only once. The V call is TRBV4-2, the J call TRBJ2-5; TRBD2 matches 10 bases. Losses at the gene ends were 3 bases for V and 3 bases for J; bases not matched to a gene: 4. This CDR3 is 15 amino acids long. Germline V gene sequence: CDR1 LGHNA, CDR2 YNFKEQ. The CDR3 nucleotides read TGTGCCAGCAGCCACGCACTAGCGGGGAAAGAGACCCAGTACTTC. It is translated as CASSHALAGKETQYF.

The chain has TRBV7-6 and TRBJ2-5; TRBD2 is a possible D gene (6 bases). Germline assignment: CDR1 SGHVS and CDR2 FNYEAQ. V was pared by 8 bases and J by 1 base, with 11 bases between. This CDR3 region has 13 residues. The CDR3 nucleotides read TGTGCCAGCGTCGACGGGGGCCAAGAGACCCAGTACTTC. Its protein product is CASVDGGQETQYF.

J is TRBJ2-3 and V is TRBV14; a weak D match, TRBD1 (6 bases). This CDR3 spans 13 amino acids. V lost 1 base and J 9 bases, leaving 11 bases between the germline ends. CDR1 is SGHDN and CDR2 is FVKESK in the germline V gene. The CDR3 loop is CASSQVARGTQYF. The DNA of the CDR3 is TGTGCCAGCAGCCAAGTAGCTAGGGGGACGCAGTATTTT.

Many counts were recorded for this clonotype. The chain couples TRBV29-1 to TRBJ1-1; 8 nucleotides match TRBD1. Germline V gene data show CDR1 as SQVTM and CDR2 as ANQGSEA. The length of the CDR3 is 12 residues. Trimming removed 7 bases from V and 1 base from J; junction bases left unmatched: 2. CDR3 nucleotide sequence: TGCAGCGGGGACAGGAAGAACACTGAAGCTTTCTTT. This encodes CSGDRKNTEAFF.

This clonotype was seen more than once but under ten times. This chain links TRBV27 with TRBJ1-5; D remains unclear. V was clipped by 6 bases and J by 0 bases, with 6 bases between them. Per germline, CDR1 MNHEY and CDR2 SMNVEV (reference sequence). This CDR3 has 13 residues. The CDR3 DNA reads TGTGCCAGCAGGGATACTAGCAATCAGCCCCAGCATTTT. Amino acid sequence: CASRDTSNQPQHF.

This clonotype came up a few times. The genes are TRBV7-6 and TRBJ2-5, with D possibly being TRBD2 (5 bases). Trimming cost V 1 base and J 5 bases, with 17 bases left between them. The CDR3 is made up of 16 amino acids. CDR1 and CDR2 (germline): SGHVS, FNYEAQ. CDR3 coding DNA: TGTGCCAGCAGCTTAGTAGGTGGGAGCTTTAGCGAGACCCAGTACTTC. Amino acids: CASSLVGGSFSETQYF.

The V gene is TRBV12-3 or TRBV12-4, the J gene TRBJ2-6; D tentatively fits TRBD1 or TRBD2 (6 bases each). V gave up 5 bases and J gave up 2 bases, with 16 bases separating them. There are 17 residues in the CDR3. The CDR3 coding sequence is TGTGCCAGCAGTCCGCCGTCGGGGGCTGCTGGGGCCAACGTCCTGACTTTC. It codes for CASSPPSGAAGANVLTF.

The rearrangement uses TRBV29-1 and TRBJ2-7; D possibly corresponds to TRBD1 (5 bases). Deletions cut 2 bases from V and 0 bases from J, with 20 bases between. Germline V gene lookup returns CDR1 SQVTM and CDR2 ANQGSEA. The CDR3 runs to 17 residues. CDR3 DNA: TGCAGCGTTGAATTGGTTGAAGGAGCTGGGGCCTCCTACGAGCAGTACTTC. Translated, it gives CSVELVEGAGASYEQYF.

This clonotype occurred a few times. The chain is built from TRBV10-3 and TRBJ1-1, with D perhaps TRBD1 (5 bases). The CDR3 has 14 residues. Germline CDR1 is ENHRY and CDR2 is SYGVKD. Deletions cut 4 bases from V and 1 base from J, with 10 bases between. CDR3 coding DNA: TGTGCCATCAGTGGAGGACACAAGAACACTGAAGCTTTCTTT. Its translation is CAISGGHKNTEAFF.

The rearrangement links TRBV6-5 to TRBJ2-5, with TRBD2 identical over 7 bases. V shed 6 bases, J shed 5 bases, and the junction held 12 bases outside the gene matches. The CDR3 covers 15 residues. Germline V CDR1 and CDR2: MNHEY, SVGAGI. The CDR3 is CASRNRVAGRETQYF. The CDR3 DNA reads TGTGCCAGCAGAAACCGAGTAGCGGGTAGGGAGACCCAGTACTTC.

The chain couples TRBV27 to TRBJ1-5; D call uncertain. Germline V gene data show CDR1 as MNHEY and CDR2 as SMNVEV (reference sequence). The CDR3 sequence is 14 residues long. V was cut by 2 bases and J by 3 bases, with 8 bases left in between. The CDR3: CASSLRDPNQPQHF. The CDR3 DNA reads TGTGCCAGCAGTTTAAGAGACCCCAATCAGCCCCAGCATTTT.

The chain recombines TRBV24-1 with TRBJ2-5, with 10 bases matching TRBD1. The CDR3 sequence is 15 residues long. The junction had 6 bases not matched to a gene; V was cut back by 4 bases and J by 5 bases. Germline-derived CDR1 and CDR2 are KGHDR and SFDVKD. CDR3: CATSDRDRGTETQYF. The CDR3 region has the DNA TGTGCCACCAGTGACCGGGACAGGGGTACCGAGACCCAGTACTTC.

The gene calls are TRBV20-1 and TRBJ2-6; D call uncertain. Trimming left V 2 bases short and J 1 base short, with 0 bases between. Germline CDR1 reads DFQATT; CDR2 reads SNEGSKA (reference sequence). The CDR3 runs to 12 residues. CDR3 bases: TGCAGTGCTAGATCTGGGGCCAACGTCCTGACTTTC. Translating it yields CSARSGANVLTF.

This clonotype occurred many times. The V and J genes are TRBV6-2 or TRBV6-3 and TRBJ1-5; weak D call: TRBD1 (5 bases). The CDR3 runs 14 residues. From germline, CDR1 is MNHEY and CDR2 SVGEGT. Deletions cut 6 bases from V and 2 bases from J, with 11 bases between. The CDR3 DNA follows: TGTGCCAGCAGATCACTACAGGGCAATCAGCCCCAGCATTTT. This encodes CASRSLQGNQPQHF.

CDR3 protein: CASTLGTRSYEQYF. The CDR3 DNA sequence: TGTGCCAGCACCCTCGGGACTCGTTCCTACGAGCAGTACTTC. The rearrangement uses TRBV12-3 or TRBV12-4 and TRBJ2-7; a possible D gene is TRBD2 (6 bases). Trimming took 7 bases from V and 1 from J, leaving 14 bases between them. The CDR3 runs 14 residues.

In its sample, this clonotype was seen a few times. The rearrangement links TRBV9 to TRBJ2-1, with TRBD2 matching over 7 bases. CDR1 and CDR2 (germline): SGDLS, YYNGEE. J gave up 8 bases and V 0 bases, and 5 bases lay outside the gene matches. The CDR3 length is 14 residues. The CDR3 protein is CASSVEAGDDEQFF. In DNA, the CDR3 is TGTGCCAGCAGCGTAGAGGCGGGGGACGATGAGCAGTTCTTC.

This clonotype was seen more than once but under ten times. The chain employs TRBV12-3 or TRBV12-4 and TRBJ1-1, with D possibly being TRBD1 (6 bases). This CDR3 contains 15 residues. Trimming stripped 7 bases from V and 0 bases from J, with 15 bases between. CDR3 bases: TGTGCCAGCACCTTGAGGGGGAGAATGAACACTGAAGCTTTCTTT. This translates into CASTLRGRMNTEAFF.

The V and J genes are TRBV5-1 and TRBJ2-3; no clear D. This CDR3 comprises 12 residues. V dropped 3 bases and J dropped 4 bases, with 6 bases sitting between them. CDR1 is SGHRS and CDR2 is YFSETQ in the germline V gene. CDR3 protein: CASSWAADTQYF. In DNA, the CDR3 is TGCGCCAGCAGCTGGGCCGCAGATACGCAGTATTTT.

This clonotype was detected once. The chain joins TRBV12-3 or TRBV12-4 to TRBJ1-1; no clear D gene. V was pared by 5 bases and J by 2 bases, with 6 bases between. CDR3 length: 12 residues. The CDR3 is CASSPTNTEAFF. In nucleotides, the CDR3 is TGTGCCAGCAGTCCTACAAACACTGAAGCTTTCTTT.

The rearrangement uses TRBV30 and TRBJ2-3; 7 bases match TRBD2. The CDR3 contains 12 residues. Germline V gene data show CDR1 as GTSNPN and CDR2 as SVGIG (reference sequence). V lost 1 base to trimming and J lost 8 bases; unmatched junction nucleotides: 3. CDR3 loop: CAWSGAGVTQYF. The CDR3 nucleotides read TGTGCCTGGAGTGGGGCGGGAGTTACGCAGTATTTT.

The chain combines TRBV7-9 with TRBJ2-7, with 8 nucleotides matching TRBD1. Germline CDR1 SEHNR, CDR2 FQNEAQ (reference sequence). The CDR3 consists of 15 residues. V gave up 6 bases and J gave up 4 bases; unmatched junction bases: 11. The CDR3 loop reads CASSTTGTGAYEQYF. DNA of the CDR3: TGTGCCAGCAGTACGACCGGGACAGGAGCTTACGAGCAGTACTTC.

The genes are TRBV7-8 and TRBJ2-5; maybe TRBD1 (7 bases). V dropped 5 bases and J dropped 3 bases, with 19 bases sitting between them. Germline CDR1 is SGHVS and CDR2 is FQNEAQ. The CDR3 length is 16 residues. CDR3: CASSPEGAKQKETQYF. The CDR3 DNA reads TGTGCCAGCAGCCCGGAGGGGGCTAAACAAAAAGAGACCCAGTACTTC.

CDR3 loop: CASSLGPGQGAYEQYF. CDR3 coding DNA: TGTGCCAGCAGCTTAGGGCCGGGACAGGGGGCCTACGAGCAGTACTTC. The rearrangement uses TRBV7-2 and TRBJ2-7; TRBD1 matches 11 bases. CDR1 is SGHTA, CDR2 FQGNSA, per germline. V shed 1 base, J shed 2 bases, and the junction held 4 bases outside the gene matches. This CDR3 is 16 amino acids long.

The chain is built from TRBV28 and TRBJ1-5, with a tentative D call TRBD1 (5 bases). Trimming left V 2 bases short and J 3 bases short, with 11 bases between. The length of the CDR3 is 15 residues. Germline lookup yields CDR1 MDHEN and CDR2 SYDVKM. CDR3 nucleotide sequence: TGTGCCAGCAGTTTAATTGGGGGATACAATCAGCCCCAGCATTTT. Translated, it gives CASSLIGGYNQPQHF.

The chain couples TRBV12-3 or TRBV12-4 to TRBJ2-5; 7 bases match TRBD1. With V trimmed by 4 bases and J by 4 bases, 6 bases remained unmatched. The CDR3 consists of 14 residues. CDR3 nucleotide sequence: TGTGCCAGCAGTTCTGACAGGGTAATAGAGACCCAGTACTTC. As protein: CASSSDRVIETQYF.

This chain joins TRBV4-1 and TRBJ2-1, with a possible D match to TRBD1 (5 bases). Germline V gives CDR1 MGHRA, CDR2 YSYEKL. This CDR3 has 15 amino acids. V lost 2 bases to trimming and J lost 7 bases, with 15 bases between them. Here the CDR3 DNA reads TGCGCCAGCAGCCAAAAGGGGATGATGAGGAATGAGCAGTTCTTC. This translates into CASSQKGMMRNEQFF.

This clonotype was recorded a few times. V usage is TRBV19 and J usage is TRBJ2-2; D ambiguous. CDR1 is LNHDA and CDR2 is SQIVND in the germline V gene (reference sequence). Trimming cost V 5 bases and J 0 bases, with 7 bases left between them. This CDR3 has 14 amino acids. The CDR3 loop reads CASSRYSNTGELFF. The DNA for the CDR3 is TGTGCCAGTAGTCGGTACTCGAACACCGGGGAGCTGTTTTTT.

This chain links TRBV12-3 or TRBV12-4 with TRBJ1-5; D remains unclear. V was pared by 3 bases and J by 3 bases, with 6 bases between. This CDR3 region has 13 residues. The CDR3 loop is CASSFSANQPQHF. Written as DNA, the CDR3 is TGTGCCAGCAGTTTTTCGGCCAATCAGCCCCAGCATTTT.